This TCR beta chain was documented in a study of cytotoxic CD8 clonotypes in ibrutinib-treated CLL. The data were produced by immunoSEQ multiplex PCR, yet TCRdb's version contains in-frame clones alone and is incomplete. The table records some 70,000 clones, just over 90% of them present only once. CDR1 is SGHVS and CDR2 is FNYEAQ in the germline V gene. CDR3 length: 14 amino acids. Trimming shortened V by 0 bases and J by 10 bases, and 10 bases separated the two germline ends. The chain carries TRBV7-6 and TRBJ1-6; perhaps TRBD1 as D (5 bases). Here the sequenced sample was PBMCs, taken after 12 months of ibrutinib treatment. This sequence was found in a human donor with chronic lymphocytic leukemia. DNA for the CDR3: TGTGCCAGCAGCTTAGCTACAGGTGGATCACCCCTCCACTTT. Translation gives CASSLATGGSPLHF.